The 25 T cell receptor beta chains below were found in one sample sequenced in a study of blood T cell repertoires in COVID-19. Using immunoSEQ multiplex PCR, the repertoire was profiled, and TCRdb retains in-frame clones only, with some absent. This repertoire shows 150,000 to 180,000 clones, roughly four fifths found once; its top ten account for approximately 1.8%. Sequencing was carried out using peripheral blood. The receptors derive from a man of 80 years or more with acute or convalescent COVID-19.

The V and J genes are TRBV3-1 (or the pseudogene TRBV3-2) and TRBJ1-3; TRBD1 agrees at 12 bases. Trimming took 2 bases from V and 0 from J; bases not matched to a gene: 14. Per the germline V gene, CDR1 is LGHDT and CDR2 is YNNKEL (reference sequence). The CDR3 length is 21 residues. This chain's CDR3 is CASSQKGPGTGGLSSGNTIYF. For the CDR3, the DNA is TGTGCCAGCAGCCAAAAGGGTCCCGGGACAGGGGGCCTATCCTCTGGAAACACCATATATTTT.

The rearrangement joins TRBV30 to TRBJ2-7; D is undetermined. The germline CDR1 and CDR2 sequences are GTSNPN and SVGIG (reference sequence). The CDR3 sequence is 13 residues long. Between the trimmed V and J ends, which lost 0 bases and 6 bases, there was a span of 12 bases. CDR3: CAWSVAVPTEQYF. CDR3 nucleotides: TGTGCCTGGAGTGTTGCGGTCCCCACCGAGCAGTACTTC.

The chain recombines TRBV18 with TRBJ2-7; possible D gene TRBD1, 5 bases. Per germline, CDR1 KGHSH and CDR2 LQKENI. The CDR3 totals 15 residues. Trimming stripped 2 bases from V and 6 bases from J, with 17 bases between. CDR3 sequence reads: CASSPTVNLDSEQYF. Here the CDR3 DNA reads TGTGCCAGCTCACCAACAGTAAACCTTGACAGCGAGCAGTACTTC.

The V call is TRBV28, the J call TRBJ2-1; 7 bases map to TRBD1. Germline V gene data show CDR1 as MDHEN and CDR2 as SYDVKM. The trim removed 5 bases at V and 6 bases at J, leaving 10 bases unmatched. This CDR3 comprises 15 residues. In DNA, the CDR3 is TGTGCCAGCAGTATGACAGGGTTCTTATTCAATGAGCAGTTCTTC. Its protein product is CASSMTGFLFNEQFF.

The chain couples TRBV7-3 to TRBJ2-1; the D gene is possibly TRBD1 (6 bases). CDR1 and CDR2 (germline): SGHTA, FQGTGA. V shed 1 base and J shed 9 bases, with 13 bases lying between them. This CDR3 contains 14 residues. The CDR3 loop is CASSLSPRGGEQFF. CDR3 bases: TGTGCCAGCAGCTTAAGTCCCAGGGGCGGTGAGCAGTTCTTC.

This chain links TRBV20-1 with TRBJ2-7, with D possibly being TRBD1 (6 bases). CDR3 size: 16 residues. V lost 3 bases to trimming and J lost 0 bases, with 18 bases between them. Germline V CDR1 and CDR2: DFQATT, SNEGSKA (reference sequence). CDR3 amino acids: CSASPSDSGNSYEQYF. The DNA of the CDR3 is TGCAGTGCTAGTCCCTCGGACAGTGGCAACTCCTACGAGCAGTACTTC.

This clone showed up just once. The genes are TRBV5-4 and TRBJ2-3; 8 bases line up with TRBD2. V gave up 4 bases and J gave up 5 bases; unmatched junction bases: 6. Germline values: CDR1 SGHNT, CDR2 YYREEE (reference sequence). The CDR3 consists of 14 residues. The CDR3 DNA reads TGTGCCAGCAGCCCTCCCGGGGGGGTAGATACGCAGTATTTT. It translates to CASSPPGGVDTQYF.

The chain joins TRBV28 to TRBJ1-6, with unresolved D. Between the trimmed V and J ends, which lost 1 base and 9 bases, there was a span of 4 bases. Germline V gene sequence: CDR1 MDHEN, CDR2 SYDVKM. The CDR3 covers 12 residues. In DNA form, the CDR3 reads TGTGCCAGCAGTTTATTGCGTTCACCCCTCCACTTT. Translated, it gives CASSLLRSPLHF.

V is TRBV7-2 and J is TRBJ1-2, with no clear D. The CDR3 totals 12 residues. Germline lookup yields CDR1 SGHTA and CDR2 FQGNSA. Trimming removed 5 bases at V and 7 bases at J, with 11 bases between. Here the CDR3 DNA reads TGTGCCAGCAGCAAAGACTTTAGTGGCTACACCTTC. Its translation is CASSKDFSGYTF. Combining the CDR3 with reference TRBV7-2 and TRBJ1-2 gives the whole variable domain GAGVSQSPSNKVTEKGKDVELRCDPISGHTALYWYRQSLGQGLEFLIYFQGNSAPDKSGLPSDRFSAERTGGSVSTLTIQRTQQEDSAVYLCASSKDFSGYTFGSGTRLTVV.

The chain carries TRBV5-8 and TRBJ2-5, with 7 positions matching TRBD1. Germline assignment: CDR1 SGHTS and CDR2 YDEGEE. This CDR3 has 15 amino acids. V lost 4 bases to trimming and J lost 9 bases; unmatched junction nucleotides: 15. DNA of the CDR3: TGTGCCAGCAGCCTCGACAGGGTTAAGATTCGGGCCCAGTACTTC. This gives the protein CASSLDRVKIRAQYF.

The rearrangement joins TRBV5-1 to TRBJ2-7; 8 nucleotides line up with TRBD1. Germline V gives CDR1 SGHRS, CDR2 YFSETQ. The CDR3 is 16 amino acids. V trimming: 4 bases; J trimming: 3 bases; junction bases outside the gene matches: 12. The CDR3 sequence: CASSPGGTGGGYEQYF. CDR3 nucleotide sequence: TGCGCCAGCAGCCCCGGGGGTACAGGGGGAGGCTACGAGCAGTACTTC.

The chain couples TRBV18 to TRBJ2-5, with D possibly being TRBD2 (5 bases). The germline gives CDR1 KGHSH, CDR2 LQKENI. V was trimmed by 5 bases and J by 5 bases, leaving 6 bases between them. The CDR3 runs to 11 residues. The CDR3 nucleotides read TGTGCCAGCTCAGAGCGGGAGACCCAGTACTTC. Amino acid sequence: CASSERETQYF.

The chain recombines TRBV7-9 with TRBJ1-6; D gene ambiguous. V shed 5 bases and J shed 0 bases, with 14 bases lying between them. The CDR3 consists of 17 residues. The germline V gene encodes CDR1 SEHNR and CDR2 FQNEAQ (reference sequence). In DNA form, the CDR3 reads TGTGCCAGCAGCCCCGAGAGGTCGAGCTCCTATAATTCACCCCTCCACTTT. Its translation is CASSPERSSSYNSPLHF.

This chain uses TRBV19 with TRBJ2-7; 9 positions agree with TRBD1. With 5 bases clipped from V and 4 bases from J, the junction kept 6 bases outside the gene matches. Germline V gene lookup returns CDR1 LNHDA and CDR2 SQIVND (reference sequence). The length of the CDR3 is 14 residues. This CDR3 is CASSPRDREYEQYV. As DNA, the CDR3 is TGTGCCAGTAGTCCCCGGGACAGGGAATACGAGCAGTACGTC.

This clone was seen a handful of times. The V and J genes are TRBV29-1 and TRBJ2-5; the match to TRBD1 covers 7 bases. Germline-derived CDR1 and CDR2 are SQVTM and ANQGSEA. V trimming: 4 bases; J trimming: 4 bases; junction bases outside the gene matches: 3. The CDR3 consists of 12 residues. As DNA, the CDR3 is TGCAGCGTTGCTTACAGGGGAGAGACCCAGTACTTC. Amino acids: CSVAYRGETQYF.

This clone was picked up one time. This rearrangement joins TRBV10-2 to TRBJ2-1, with 13 bases matching TRBD2. Germline V gene sequence: CDR1 WSHSY, CDR2 SAAADI. V gave up 7 bases and J gave up 8 bases; unmatched junction bases: 17. The CDR3 consists of 18 residues. As DNA, the CDR3 is TGCGCCAGCAAGATTAGAAGGACTAGCGGGGGTGATATCGATGAGCAGTTCTTC. Its translation is CASKIRRTSGGDIDEQFF.

The gene calls are TRBV2 and TRBJ1-2, with D possibly being TRBD1 (5 bases). Trimming pared 3 bases from V and 4 bases from J, leaving 15 bases between. Germline CDR1 is SNHLY and CDR2 is FYNNEI. There are 15 residues in the CDR3. The CDR3 here is CASSDWDWDRYGYTF. The CDR3 region has the DNA TGTGCCAGCAGTGACTGGGACTGGGATCGCTATGGCTACACCTTC.

This chain connects TRBV10-1 to TRBJ1-5; 9 nucleotides match TRBD1. J was trimmed by 6 bases and V by 11 bases; bases with no gene match: 11. The CDR3 has 14 amino acids. The germline V gene has CDR1 WNHNN and CDR2 SYGVQD (reference sequence). In DNA form, the CDR3 reads TGCGCCCCTTGGGACAGGGATGGGGGTCAGCCCCAGCATTTT. It yields the protein CAPWDRDGGQPQHF.

The rearrangement uses TRBV5-1 and TRBJ2-1; D uncertain. This CDR3 is built from 13 residues. V was trimmed by 0 bases and J by 5 bases, leaving 6 bases between them. Germline CDR1 is SGHRS and CDR2 is YFSETQ. In DNA form, the CDR3 reads TGCGCCAGCAGCTTGGTCGAGCACAATGAGCAGTTCTTC. Translating gives CASSLVEHNEQFF.

The rearrangement links TRBV18 to TRBJ2-1; 7 bases are shared with TRBD1. Looked up from germline, CDR1 is KGHSH and CDR2 is LQKENI. The CDR3 has 15 amino acids. V was pared by 5 bases and J by 7 bases, with 11 bases of the junction left unmatched. DNA for the CDR3: TGTGCCAGCTCAGGAACCAGGGGGTTGGGAAATGAGCAGTTCTTC. Amino acid sequence: CASSGTRGLGNEQFF. Based on the CDR3 plus reference TRBV18 and TRBJ2-1, the full variable domain is NAGVMQNPRHLVRRRGQEARLRCSPMKGHSHVYWYRQLPEEGLKFMVYLQKENIIDESGMPKERFSAEFPKEGPSILRIQQVVRGDSAAYFCASSGTRGLGNEQFFGPGTRLTVL.

The chain has TRBV4-1 and TRBJ2-3; TRBD2 matches at 11 bases. This CDR3 contains 15 residues. The V and J ends lost 7 bases and 0 bases, in that order; junction bases with no gene match: 3. Germline values: CDR1 MGHRA, CDR2 YSYEKL. The CDR3 DNA reads TGCGCCAGCACCTGGACTAGCGGGAGCACAGATACGCAGTATTTT. It is translated as CASTWTSGSTDTQYF.

The chain carries TRBV10-3 and TRBJ1-2; 10 nucleotides match TRBD1. CDR3 length: 12 amino acids. Germline V lookup: CDR1 ENHRY, CDR2 SYGVKD. J lost 8 bases, V lost 6 bases, and 3 bases had no gene match. In DNA form, the CDR3 reads TGTGCCATCAGGGAGGGACAGGGGGGCTACACCTTC. Translation gives CAIREGQGGYTF.

This rearrangement joins TRBV30 to TRBJ2-7, with D possibly being TRBD1 (5 bases). This CDR3 is 12 amino acids long. Germline-derived CDR1 and CDR2 are GTSNPN and SVGIG (reference sequence). V lost 4 bases and J 2 bases, leaving 9 bases between the germline ends. In DNA, the CDR3 is TGTGCCTGGACGGCAGGGCCCTACGAGCAGTACTTC. As protein: CAWTAGPYEQYF.

V usage is TRBV6-6 and J usage is TRBJ2-1; D may be TRBD1 (6 bases). This CDR3 comprises 13 residues. The germline V and J ends were trimmed by 7 bases and 14 bases, with 21 bases remaining between them. Germline CDR1 MNHNY, CDR2 SVGAGI (reference sequence). The CDR3 sequence is CASTAQGDTKKFF. As DNA, the CDR3 is TGTGCCAGCACCGCCCAAGGGGACACGAAGAAGTTCTTC.

The genes are TRBV7-2 and TRBJ1-2; D perhaps matches TRBD1 (6 bases). The CDR3 covers 15 residues. V lost 7 bases and J lost 3, with 18 bases in between. Germline V CDR1 and CDR2: SGHTA, FQGNSA. CDR3 amino acids: CASTLPITGHYGYTF. DNA of the CDR3: TGTGCCAGCACCCTACCTATAACAGGGCACTATGGCTACACCTTC.